This T cell receptor beta chain was documented in a study of spatial heterogeneity in lung cancer. About the research overall: Sequenced follow-up PBMC samples came a median of around 26 months after resection, where available. Overall study results and limits: Ubiquitous expanded tumor TCRs surfaced in blood more at resection than they did at follow-up.

Sample time point: blood at routine non-recurrence follow-up after resection. Sequencing was performed on whole RNA extracted from tumor and nontumor lung tissue, or from frozen PBMC, and the material was left unsorted. This clonotype was observed many times. The target antigen is unknown. Every TCR cDNA molecule carried a tag that served as a unique molecular identifier. MiXCR, applied by TCRdb to the 5' RACE reads, yields one record per CDR3 protein. In the table there are approximately 70,000 distinct CDR3 sequences, less than 9.5% of which are singletons. This CDR3 comprises 15 residues. The J segment lost 5 bases and the V segment lost 5 bases, leaving 6 bases of the junction unmatched.

The sample in question was PBMCs, obtained at follow-up. V usage is TRBV12-3 or TRBV12-4 and J usage is TRBJ2-5; 12 bases line up with TRBD1. This sequence was found in a female donor with early-stage non-small cell lung cancer. The CDR3 region has the DNA TGTGCCAGCAGTCCCGGGACAGGGGGCGCCGAGACCCAGTACTTC. The encoded protein is CASSPGTGGAETQYF.